The 23 T cell receptor beta chains given below trace back to one sample, sequenced in a study of regulatory T cells in long-lasting Graves disease. The authors built TCR beta libraries using iRepertoire HTBI primers and Arm-PCR of CDR3 regions. TCRdb used MiXCR to reprocess the multiplex PCR reads, holding one entry per CDR3 protein. The sample lists 700,000 or so distinct CDR3 sequences, approximately 31% occurring once. The time point was: persistent/refractory GD, antithyroid drugs over 5 years with positive TRAb. The TCR library used RNA extracted from PBMCs. Sequences were derived from peripheral blood mononuclear cells (PBMCs), sampled when the disease was refractory, from a patient treated with antithyroid drugs. These TCRs come from a female donor with Graves disease.

V gene TRBV9 combines with J gene TRBJ2-7; 9 bases match TRBD2. With V trimmed by 0 bases and J by 2 bases, 6 bases remained unmatched. The CDR3 covers 16 residues. Germline assignment: CDR1 SGDLS and CDR2 YYNGEE. The CDR3 region is CASSVAASGTPYEQYF. The CDR3 DNA reads TGTGCCAGCAGCGTAGCAGCTAGCGGGACCCCCTACGAGCAGTACTTC.

This clonotype turned up a few times. The chain is built from TRBV5-1 and TRBJ1-4; 7 bases line up with TRBD1. Germline V lookup: CDR1 SGHRS, CDR2 YFSETQ. V dropped 4 bases and J dropped 6; count of bases not matched to a gene: 12. The CDR3 is made up of 16 amino acids. Here the CDR3 reads CASSAKLTGQDEKLFF. As DNA, the CDR3 is TGCGCCAGCAGCGCCAAATTGACAGGGCAGGATGAAAAACTGTTTTTT.

This clonotype was seen at least ten times. The chain uses TRBV15 and TRBJ2-2; maybe TRBD2 (5 bases). The germline V gene has CDR1 LNHNV and CDR2 YYDKDF (reference sequence). The ends were cut back, 9 bases at V and 1 base at J, with 12 bases in the middle. This CDR3 is built from 14 residues. The CDR3 loop reads CATSSYKNTGELFF. The CDR3, as DNA: TGTGCCACGTCTAGCTATAAGAACACCGGGGAGCTGTTTTTT.

V is TRBV5-5 and J is TRBJ2-5; D possibly uses TRBD1 or TRBD2 (6 bases each). Germline lookup yields CDR1 SGHKS and CDR2 YYEKEE (reference sequence). Trimming shortened V by 0 bases and J by 5 bases, and 17 bases separated the two germline ends. This CDR3 spans 16 amino acids. The CDR3 DNA is TGTGCCAGCAGCTTGGCCGGGGGCGCTTCGTATGAGACCCAGTACTTC. This gives the protein CASSLAGGASYETQYF. Combining the CDR3 with reference TRBV5-5 and TRBJ2-5 gives the whole variable domain DAGVTQSPTHLIKTRGQQVTLRCSPISGHKSVSWYQQVLGQGPQFIFQYYEKEERGRGNFPDRFSARQFPNYSSELNVNALLLGDSALYLCASSLAGGASYETQYFGPGTRLLVL.

The chain couples TRBV19 to TRBJ1-2; no firm D call. The germline CDR1 and CDR2 sequences are LNHDA and SQIVND (reference sequence). Trimming took 7 bases from V and 5 from J, leaving 17 bases between them. The CDR3 spans 14 residues. The CDR3 DNA reads as TGTGCCAGTACTCCTCTGGGTGGATCTTATGGCTACACCTTC. This encodes CASTPLGGSYGYTF.

About this clonotype: One end of the junction is discordant with germline, which a read error may explain. V and J are TRBV5-1 and TRBJ2-1; tentatively, D is TRBD1 or TRBD2 (5 bases each). This CDR3 has 15 residues. The V gene's germline CDR1 is SGHRS and CDR2 YFSETQ. The CDR3 sequence: CASRTGPSANNEQFF. The CDR3 region has the DNA TGTGCCAGCAGAACGGGGCCCTCGGCGAACAATGAGCAGTTCTTC. The complete variable domain, with remaining parts taken from reference TRBV5-1 and TRBJ2-1, reads KAGVTQTPRYLIKTRGQQVTLSCSPISGHRSVSWYQQTPGQGLQFLFEYFSETQRNKGNFPGRFSGRQFSNSRSEMNVSTLELGDSALYLCASRTGPSANNEQFFGPGTRLTVL.

The rearrangement uses TRBV20-1 and TRBJ2-5, with D unclear. Trimming left V 4 bases short and J 2 bases short, with 8 bases between. This CDR3 is 12 amino acids long. Germline assignment: CDR1 DFQATT and CDR2 SNEGSKA (reference sequence). CDR3 loop: CSATRYQETQYF. Here the CDR3 DNA reads TGCAGTGCTACCCGGTATCAAGAGACCCAGTACTTC.

There are a few counts of this clonotype. CDR3 loop: CASSVSRGREATEAFF. The CDR3 DNA reads TGTGCCAGCAGTGTCTCCAGGGGGCGCGAGGCCACTGAAGCTTTCTTT. The V call is TRBV27, the J call TRBJ1-1; 8 bases map to TRBD1. CDR1 MNHEY and CDR2 SMNVEV come from the germline V gene (reference sequence). V was pared by 5 bases and J by 4 bases, with 12 bases of the junction left unmatched. The CDR3 runs to 16 residues.

J is TRBJ1-3 and V is TRBV11-2; D gene unclear. CDR3 size: 16 residues. V was cut by 0 bases and J by 0 bases, with 9 bases left in between. Germline V gene data show CDR1 as SGHAT and CDR2 as FQNNGV. The CDR3, as DNA: TGTGCCAGCAGCTTAGATACCGCAAGCTCTGGAAACACCATATATTTT. Its protein product is CASSLDTASSGNTIYF.

The sample holds many counts of this clonotype. The rearrangement uses TRBV20-1 and TRBJ1-1; D uncertain. The V end was cut by 2 bases, the J end by 5 bases, with 6 bases between. This CDR3 contains 11 residues. Germline V CDR1 and CDR2: DFQATT, SNEGSKA (reference sequence). The CDR3 protein is CSARTGTEAFF. CDR3 in DNA: TGCAGTGCTAGAACGGGAACTGAAGCTTTCTTT.

This clonotype has just a few counts. The rearrangement links TRBV7-2 to TRBJ2-7; D might be TRBD1 (6 bases). V lost 5 bases, J lost 2 bases, and 16 bases lay in between. Germline CDR1 and CDR2: SGHTA and FQGNSA. This CDR3 has 15 residues. CDR3 protein: CASSPQAGQTYEQYF. CDR3 nucleotides: TGTGCCAGCAGCCCCCAGGCAGGACAGACCTACGAGCAGTACTTC.

The chain employs TRBV28 and TRBJ2-7; 7 positions agree with TRBD1. V was clipped by 11 bases and J by 1 base; unmatched bases: 14. The CDR3 has 15 residues. CDR1 and CDR2 (germline): MDHEN, SYDVKM. In DNA, the CDR3 is TGTGCCGCGTCGATCCGGGACAGTGTGTCCTACGAGCAGTACTTC. Encoded protein: CAASIRDSVSYEQYF.

In its sample, this clonotype was seen many times. The chain links TRBV6-1 to TRBJ2-5; D is ambiguous. Looked up from germline, CDR1 is MNHNS and CDR2 is SASEGT. The CDR3 sequence is 14 residues long. V shed 6 bases and J shed 1 base, with 12 bases lying between them. The CDR3 here is CASRTMAAQETQYF. The DNA of the CDR3 is TGTGCCAGCAGGACCATGGCAGCCCAAGAGACCCAGTACTTC.

This clonotype was picked up a small number of times. V usage is TRBV6-1 and J usage is TRBJ2-7, with a tentative D call TRBD1 (7 bases). Germline-derived CDR1 and CDR2 are MNHNS and SASEGT. This CDR3 comprises 14 residues. Trimming removed 7 bases from V and 1 base from J, with 14 bases in between. CDR3: CASTPGGQSYEQYF. The CDR3 bases are TGTGCCAGCACCCCAGGGGGGCAATCCTACGAGCAGTACTTC.

The V call is TRBV10-3, the J call TRBJ2-7; 11 bases match TRBD1. The V gene's germline CDR1 is ENHRY and CDR2 SYGVKD. The V segment lost 8 bases and the J segment 1 base; nucleotides outside the gene matches: 1. This CDR3 region has 13 residues. The CDR3 nucleotides read TGTGCCATCCGGGACAGGGGGTCCTACGAGCAGTACTTC. This sequence encodes CAIRDRGSYEQYF.

J is TRBJ1-1 and V is TRBV20-1, with a tentative D call TRBD1 (5 bases). CDR3 length: 13 residues. Germline CDR1 is DFQATT and CDR2 is SNEGSKA (reference sequence). The V end lost 3 bases, the J end lost 1 base, and 9 bases lay between the germline ends. Written as DNA, the CDR3 is TGCAGTGCTAGGAGAACAGGGAACACTGAAGCTTTCTTT. Encoded protein: CSARRTGNTEAFF.

This clonotype was seen more than once but under ten times. The chain employs TRBV3-1 and TRBJ1-1, with D uncertain. Between the trimmed V and J ends, which lost 0 bases and 11 bases, there was a span of 16 bases. This CDR3 spans 14 amino acids. Looked up from germline, CDR1 is LGHDT and CDR2 is YNNKEL (reference sequence). CDR3 in DNA: TGTGCCAGCAGCCAAGATAGAACCCTCCTCGAGGCTTTCTTT. It yields the protein CASSQDRTLLEAFF.

This clonotype was found many times. The chain recombines TRBV27 with TRBJ1-2; TRBD1 aligns across 9 bases. Germline lookup yields CDR1 MNHEY and CDR2 SMNVEV (reference sequence). The junction had 7 bases not matched to a gene; V was cut back by 6 bases and J by 8 bases. This CDR3 spans 13 amino acids. In nucleotides, the CDR3 is TGTGCCAGCAGGTTCGGGACAGGGCCCGGCTACACCTTC. Translating gives CASRFGTGPGYTF.

The chain joins TRBV5-6 to TRBJ1-1; D not certain. The CDR3 consists of 17 residues. Between the trimmed V and J ends, which lost 0 bases and 3 bases, there was a span of 18 bases. Germline CDR1 reads SGHDT; CDR2 reads YYEEEE. CDR3 nucleotide sequence: TGTGCCAGCAGCTTGGCCGGGTTGGGGTTAAGGGACACTGAAGCTTTCTTT. This sequence encodes CASSLAGLGLRDTEAFF.

This clonotype was recorded many times. This chain uses TRBV28 with TRBJ2-2; tentative D call: TRBD2 (5 bases). Looked up from germline, CDR1 is MDHEN and CDR2 is SYDVKM. The CDR3 loop spans 16 amino acids. V lost 4 bases to trimming and J lost 1 base, with 13 bases between them. CDR3 nucleotides: TGTGCCAGCAGTTCCCCTCGGGGTATGAACACCGGGGAGCTGTTTTTT. Translation: CASSSPRGMNTGELFF.

This clonotype was counted between two and nine times. The chain employs TRBV18 and TRBJ1-2; maybe TRBD1 (6 bases). V lost 1 base to trimming and J lost 8 bases, with 11 bases between them. CDR3 length equals 13 residues. Germline CDR1 KGHSH, CDR2 LQKENI. CDR3 in amino acids: CASSPQQGRGYTF. The CDR3 nucleotides read TGTGCCAGCTCACCACAACAGGGACGCGGCTACACCTTC.

A few counts support this clonotype. The chain recombines TRBV7-9 with TRBJ2-5; 10 bases match TRBD2. Trimming took 8 bases from V and 1 from J; bases not matched to a gene: 7. This CDR3 has 15 residues. Per the germline V gene, CDR1 is SEHNR and CDR2 is FQNEAQ (reference sequence). The CDR3 region has the DNA TGTGCCAGCGCCAAGGTAGCGGGAGGCCAAGAGACCCAGTACTTC. The encoded protein is CASAKVAGGQETQYF.

CDR3 DNA: TGTGCCAGCAGTGACGGGACAAGCACAGATACGCAGTATTTT. Protein sequence: CASSDGTSTDTQYF. The rearrangement links TRBV12-3 or TRBV12-4 to TRBJ2-3; a possible D gene is TRBD1 (6 bases). The V gene lost 5 bases and the J gene lost 0 bases, with 9 bases spanning the gap. The CDR3 totals 14 residues.